A selection of T cell receptor beta chains follows, all from one sample in a study of blood T cell repertoires in COVID-19. The assay was immunoSEQ multiplex PCR, and TCRdb's table has in-frame clones only and misses some. The sample lists 25,000 to 35,000 clones; more than 75% were seen once. The sample taken for sequencing was peripheral blood. These receptors all come from a human donor in a cohort sampled during active COVID-19. CDR3s include the opening cysteine and the closing phenylalanine or tryptophan. The D gene is left open where the match is weak. The size entry is marked missing in some rows and otherwise reads once, few, many or a size class.

V gene	clone size	D gene	J gene	CDR3 DNA	CDR3 protein
TRBV5-8	NA	TRBD2	TRBJ2-1	TGTGCCAGCAGCTTGATGGGACTAGCGGGGGGAGATTACAATGAGCAGTTCTTC	CASSLMGLAGGDYNEQFF
TRBV2	once	NA	TRBJ2-4	TGTGCCAGCAGTGGGGGGGGCGGAGGCATTCAGTACTTC	CASSGGGGGIQYF
TRBV9	NA	TRBD2	TRBJ2-7	TGTGCCAGCAGCGTATTTGAACTAGCGACTCAGCCCTACGAGCAGTACTTC	CASSVFELATQPYEQYF
TRBV6-5	NA	NA	TRBJ2-7	TGTGCCAGCAGACTCACGAGTTCCTCCTACGAGCAGTACTTC	CASRLTSSSYEQYF
TRBV29-1	NA	NA	TRBJ2-1	TGCAGCGTGGTTCCCGGGGGCTCCTACAATGAGCAGTTCTTC	CSVVPGGSYNEQFF
TRBV19	NA	NA	TRBJ2-7	TGTGCCAGTAGAGACAGCCCGAACTCCTACGAGCAGTACTTC	CASRDSPNSYEQYF
TRBV4-3	NA	TRBD2	TRBJ2-4	TGCGCCAGCAGCCAACCTAGCGGGGGCCCAACGCTAGCCAAAAACATTCAGTACTTC	CASSQPSGGPTLAKNIQYF
TRBV19	NA	NA	TRBJ1-5	TGTGCCAGTACTAGTAGCAATCAGCCCCAGCATTTT	CASTSSNQPQHF
TRBV12-3/TRBV12-4	NA	NA	TRBJ1-5	TGTGCCAGCAGTTTCGACAGAGATCAGCCCCAGCATTTT	CASSFDRDQPQHF
TRBV6-6	NA	NA	TRBJ2-2	TGTGCCAGCACCTTTACCGGGGAGCTGTTTTTT	CASTFTGELFF
TRBV19	NA	NA	TRBJ2-2	TGTGCCAGTAGTAGTCAGAGGGATACCGGGGAGCTGTTTTTT	CASSSQRDTGELFF
TRBV28	NA	NA	TRBJ2-3	TGTGCCAGCAGGACCGGGACTCGGATCATGGATACGCAGTATTTT	CASRTGTRIMDTQYF
TRBV7-8	NA	TRBD1	TRBJ1-1	TGTGCCAGCAGCCACCGACAGGGGGCAAAGGACACTGAAGCTTTCTTT	CASSHRQGAKDTEAFF
TRBV30	NA	NA	TRBJ1-2	TGTACCAGCCTCGGACGGGCGGGGGGCTACACCTTC	CTSLGRAGGYTF
TRBV29-1	NA	TRBD1	TRBJ2-7	TGCAGCGTTGCTCAGGGGGCGTTGACCTACGAGCAGTACTTC	CSVAQGALTYEQYF
TRBV11-1	NA	NA	TRBJ1-5	TGTGCCAGCAGCTTAGATGGAGGGAGCAATCAGCCCCAGCATTTT	CASSLDGGSNQPQHF